Below are 4 T cell receptor beta chains sequenced from a single sample in a study of OX40 agonist ivuxolimab in advanced cancers. Generated by immunoSEQ multiplex PCR, the TCRdb table keeps only in-frame clones and is missing some. The sample includes under 35,000 clones, around 87% of them seen just once. Sample: CD4+ or CD8+ T cells sorted from blood, taken in a trial of the OX40 agonist ivuxolimab. The source is an adult with an advanced solid tumor such as melanoma, head and neck, liver or kidney cancer.

The V gene is TRBV11-3, the J gene TRBJ1-1; a possible D gene is TRBD1 (6 bases). Per germline, CDR1 SGHNT and CDR2 YENEEA. Between the trimmed V and J ends, which lost 5 bases and 5 bases, there was a span of 9 bases. The CDR3 spans 12 residues. DNA for the CDR3: TGTGCCAGCAGCAAGCAGGGGACTGAAGCTTTCTTT. This codes for CASSKQGTEAFF.

The chain joins TRBV10-2 to TRBJ2-5; 8 nucleotides match TRBD1. The CDR3 sequence is 14 residues long. In germline, CDR1 is WSHSY, CDR2 SAAADI. With V trimmed by 5 bases and J by 1 base, 3 bases remained unmatched. CDR3 loop: CASSPGQVQETQYF. The DNA for the CDR3 is TGCGCCAGCAGTCCGGGACAGGTCCAAGAGACCCAGTACTTC.

This chain uses TRBV5-6 with TRBJ2-1; D unclear. In germline, CDR1 is SGHDT, CDR2 YYEEEE. The germline V and J ends were trimmed by 1 base and 7 bases, with 3 bases remaining between them. The CDR3 sequence is 11 residues long. For the CDR3, the DNA is TGTGCCAGCAGCTTGAGGAATGAGCAGTTCTTC. Protein sequence: CASSLRNEQFF.

V usage is TRBV19 and J usage is TRBJ2-3, with TRBD2 identical over 14 bases. Germline V CDR1 and CDR2: LNHDA, SQIVND (reference sequence). V gave up 3 bases and J gave up 1 base; unmatched junction bases: 3. The CDR3 covers 17 residues. The chain's CDR3 is CASSIWGLAGGTDTQYF. The CDR3 DNA is TGTGCCAGTAGTATTTGGGGACTAGCGGGAGGCACAGATACGCAGTATTTT.